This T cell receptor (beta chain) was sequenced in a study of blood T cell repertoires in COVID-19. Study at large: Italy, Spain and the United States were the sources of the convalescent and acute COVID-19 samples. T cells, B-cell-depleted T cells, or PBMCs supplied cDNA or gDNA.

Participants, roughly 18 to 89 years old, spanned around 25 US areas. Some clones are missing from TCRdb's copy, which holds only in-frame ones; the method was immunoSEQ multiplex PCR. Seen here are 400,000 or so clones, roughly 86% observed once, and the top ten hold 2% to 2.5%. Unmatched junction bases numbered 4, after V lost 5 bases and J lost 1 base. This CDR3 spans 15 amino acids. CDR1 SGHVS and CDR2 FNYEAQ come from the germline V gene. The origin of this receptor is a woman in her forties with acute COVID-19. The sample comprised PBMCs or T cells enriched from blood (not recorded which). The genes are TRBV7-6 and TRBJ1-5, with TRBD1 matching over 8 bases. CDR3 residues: CASSLGQGSNQPQHF. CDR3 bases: TGTGCCAGCAGCCTTGGACAGGGAAGCAATCAGCCCCAGCATTTT.